This TCR beta chain was obtained from a study of beta chain features in type 1 diabetes. With 7 bases removed from V and 5 bases from J, the gap between germline ends came to 20 bases. Germline V gene sequence: CDR1 SEHNR, CDR2 FQNEAQ (reference sequence). This CDR3 is 15 amino acids long. Whole-study findings and limits: Across all four CD4+ subsets, people with type 1 diabetes showed modestly shorter TCRB CDR3s.

Reverse transcribing all isolated RNA meant expressed TCRB transcripts were sequenced. Approximately 3.6 million reads per sample were averaged for naive, central memory and regulatory samples. Clones were read by immunoSEQ multiplex PCR, and TCRdb kept only the in-frame ones, dropping some. The data contain roughly 340,000 clones, less than 15% of them singletons. This clone was picked up a small number of times. Its matching antigen is unknown. In total, each donor contributed a single heparinised blood draw that averaged roughly 110 mL. This receptor was obtained from a woman aged 18-29 years with type 1 diabetes. The sequenced material came from naive CD4+ T cells from blood. The V gene is TRBV7-9, the J gene TRBJ1-1; the D gene is possibly TRBD1 (6 bases). The CDR3 protein is CASTPWMGAGTEAFF. Written as DNA, the CDR3 is TGTGCCAGCACCCCCTGGATGGGGGCCGGGACTGAAGCTTTCTTT. Full variable domain (missing parts from reference TRBV7-9 and TRBJ1-1): DTGVSQNPRHKITKRGQNVTFRCDPISEHNRLYWYRQTLGQGPEFLTYFQNEAQLEKSRLLSDRFSAERPKGSFSTLEIQRTEQGDSAMYLCASTPWMGAGTEAFFGQGTRLTVV.